This T cell receptor beta chain was recorded in a study of shared clonotypes between healthy human individuals (TCRdb year 2020). As for the study more broadly: The cohort comprised a couple of women and a few men aged 18 to 49 years. Per donor, three plates each were used for CD4 naive and CD4 memory, two for CD8 naive, and one for CD8 memory. To estimate repertoire size and how much clonotype sharing occurs between individuals, the study deeply sequenced the blood TCR repertoires of roughly 5 healthy adults. To increase sequencing depth and limit assay-specific biases, different laboratories used diverse techniques to prepare libraries and sequence TCR repertoires. Per donor, leukapheresis produced somewhere between about 0.94 and 9 billion PBMCs. Beyond this particular receptor, the publication reports: Approximately 5% of naive CD4, roughly 3.6% of naive CD8, approximately 2.2% of memory CD4, and approximately 0.4% of memory CD8 clonotypes were shared across several donors. Compared with non-shared clonotypes, clonotypes shared by all four sorted-subset donors had higher generation probabilities. Sampling was limited to blood, and TCR repertoires in tissue likely differ from TCR repertoires in blood. Pairwise subsampling indicated that sequencing depth was expected to affect the degree of clonotype sharing among donors. Because the study included only a small number of donors, the genetic and exposure-history diversity represented was limited. Even with the large sequencing depth, rarefaction of the sorted-subset datasets indicated that sequencing was incomplete. Estimated clonotype richness was generally larger for naive than for memory subsets.

This clone was found once. Its cognate antigen has yet to be identified. One base away there is no much larger clone; base qualities are not given. The donors were healthy, HIV-negative adults who had no recently reported acute infections or vaccinations. Every donor was a Caucasian adult residing in Nashville, Tennessee, USA. CD4+ T cells were enriched by magnetic negative selection; naive cells were then positively selected on CD45RA, and the negative fraction formed the memory subset. Blood was obtained by leukapheresis, after which PBMCs were separated by Ficoll-Histopaque density gradient centrifugation and cryopreserved in liquid nitrogen vapor phase. Analytical flow cytometry was used to check the purity and quantity of every magnetically sorted T cell population. Genomic DNA was isolated from every sorted fraction and measured by UV absorbance on a Nanodrop 2000c. Measured from the cysteine to the phenylalanine, the CDR3 is 13 residues long. The DNA shown is the 39-base CDR3, in frame from base 1. Sequences SNHLY (CDR1) and FYNNEI (CDR2) are obtained from the germline V gene. A distance of 13 bases separates the germline ends of V and J, which lose 7 bases and 4 bases respectively.

TCR CDR3 regions were amplified from genomic DNA by multiplex PCR using the deep immunoSEQ assay. Genomic DNA extracted from each cell subset was distributed evenly over all wells of several immunoSEQ 96-well plates, and each plate served as one replicate. For sorted subsets, approximately 0.2 ug of genomic DNA, equivalent to 30,000 or so T cell genomes, went into each replicate PCR. Purified libraries were measured with a Qubit 3.0 fluorometer, size-checked on a Bioanalyzer 2100, and measured again with the KAPA Library Quantification kit. Every immunoSEQ 96-well plate was sequenced on a separate single-read 150-cycle Illumina NextSeq 550 flow cell. The original pipeline was this. The immunoSEQ output contained only junctional sequences without quality scores, so filtering could not match that applied to full-length reads. To assign V/J genes and CDR3, sequences were annotated against IMGT germline references using PyIR, a Python wrapper for IgBLAST v1.9. Reads with weak V/J assignments (E-value above 1e-6), missing CDR3, stop codons, out-of-frame junctions, or ambiguous translated residues were removed. V3J clonotypes were defined as sequences sharing an identical inferred V gene, J gene, and CDR3 amino acid sequence. Percentage overlap between repertoires was calculated by dividing the number of shared unique clonotypes by the size of the smaller repertoire. Repertoire richness was assessed with RTK rarefaction, the Chao1 estimator, and Recon v2.1 estimates of unobserved clonotypes. Generation probabilities for all TCRbeta clonotypes obtained by the gDNA method from a few donors were computed using OLGA. Held by TCRdb, this immuneACCESS table contains in-frame sequences only and omits some clones. Under half of the omission traces to an unresolved V gene where checked; the cause of the rest is unknown. The V and J calls and clone size are taken from that table; D and trimming were inferred from the DNA. The sample has 2 million to 2.5 million clones on record, 80% to 95% of them singletons. The top ten constitute approximately 0.41% of the sample.

The receptor chain draws on TRBV2 and TRBJ1-1, with TRBD1 as a weak D call on 6 bases. The TCR sequence derives from a man younger than 35 in good health. Some clones in this sample may be carry-over from other donors' samples. Sequencing was performed on naive CD4+ T cells from PBMCs. Per the publication, the cell subset or site label means: CD45RA+ positively selected. The CDR3 here reads CASKGGGATEAFF. The base sequence is TGTGCCAGCAAGGGAGGGGGGGCCACTGAAGCTTTCTTT. Extended through the reference TRBV2 and TRBJ1-1 proteins, this CDR3 yields the full variable domain: EPEVTQTPSHQVTQMGQEVILRCVPISNHLYFYWYRQILGQKVEFLVSFYNNEISEKSEIFDDQFSVERPDGSNFTLKIRSTKLEDSAMYFCASKGGGATEAFFGQGTRLTVV.